The T cell receptor beta chain described here comes from a study of T cell changes during pregnancy in multiple sclerosis. The V gene's germline CDR1 is KGHSH and CDR2 LQKENI. The CDR3 spans 17 residues. V gave up 0 bases and J gave up 1 base; unmatched junction bases: 5. Here immunoSEQ multiplex PCR was the method, and the copy in TCRdb shows in-frame clones only, minus some. This table has over 80,000 clones, 90% appearing once. The V and J genes are TRBV18 and TRBJ2-3, with 9 bases matching TRBD2. Sequenced material: peripheral blood, taken in the second trimester of pregnancy. This TCR was sampled from a female donor in good health, enrolled as a control in a pregnancy study. This CDR3 is CASSPPLAGHRTDTQYF. DNA for the CDR3: TGTGCCAGCTCACCACCCCTAGCGGGGCATCGCACAGATACGCAGTATTTT.